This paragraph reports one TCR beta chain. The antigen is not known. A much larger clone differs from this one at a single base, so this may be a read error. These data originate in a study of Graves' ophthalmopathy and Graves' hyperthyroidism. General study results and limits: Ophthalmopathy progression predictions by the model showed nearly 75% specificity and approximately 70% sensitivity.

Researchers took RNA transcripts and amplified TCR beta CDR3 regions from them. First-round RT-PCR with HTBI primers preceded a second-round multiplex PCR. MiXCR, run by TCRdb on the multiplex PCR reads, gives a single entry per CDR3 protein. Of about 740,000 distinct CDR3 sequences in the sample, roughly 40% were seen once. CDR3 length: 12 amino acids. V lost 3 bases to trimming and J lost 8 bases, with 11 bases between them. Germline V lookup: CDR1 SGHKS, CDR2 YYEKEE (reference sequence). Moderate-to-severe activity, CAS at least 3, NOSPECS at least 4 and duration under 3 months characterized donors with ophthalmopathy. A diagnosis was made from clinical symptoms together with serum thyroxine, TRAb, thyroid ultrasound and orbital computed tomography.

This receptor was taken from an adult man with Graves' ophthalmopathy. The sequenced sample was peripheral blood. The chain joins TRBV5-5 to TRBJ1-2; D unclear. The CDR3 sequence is CASSSNSKGYTF. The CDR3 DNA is TGTGCCAGCAGCTCGAACAGTAAAGGCTACACCTTC.